The subject of this entry is one TCR beta chain. No cognate antigen has been identified for it. It has no much larger one-base neighbor in the sample; base qualities were not kept. The CDR3 holds 13 amino acids from the cysteine to the phenylalanine. The DNA shown is the 39-base CDR3, in frame from base 1. V was cut back by 8 bases and J by 2 bases, leaving a gap of 10 bases between them. The germline V gene yields SNHLY for CDR1 and FYNNEI for CDR2. Patients with a history of autoimmune disease or receiving systemic immunosuppression were excluded from the trial. Peripheral blood for TCR sequencing was drawn from every dose cohort at baseline, at cycle 4 day 1 and at cycle 7 day 1. The samples were taken from a phase I, first-in-human, multicenter, open-label dose-escalation trial of ivuxolimab. The trial enrolled adults with locally advanced or metastatic head and neck squamous cell, hepatocellular, melanoma or renal cell carcinoma. Before TCR sequencing, CD4+ T cells and CD8+ T cells from peripheral blood were sorted into separate populations.

This sample is drawn from a study of OX40 agonist ivuxolimab in advanced cancers. About the study as a whole: Ivuxolimab was an agonistic, fully human IgG2 monoclonal antibody directed against OX40 (CD134), a costimulatory receptor. The dose-escalation cohort was 82.7% male with a mean age of approximately 60 years, ranging from roughly 20 to 80. The point of sequencing TCRbeta in the periphery was to test whether ivuxolimab changed TCR sequence diversity and drove clonal T-cell expansion. The paper describes the monotherapy dose-escalation part (N ≈ 50 patients) of the phase I trial of ivuxolimab. Intravenous ivuxolimab was administered to patients every 2 weeks at six dose levels: 0.01, 0.1, 0.3, 1.5, 3 and 10 mg/kg. Patients were allowed to have had prior anti-PD-1, anti-PD-L1 or anti-CTLA-4 therapy, and around two fifths of the dose-escalation patients had been treated with checkpoint inhibitors. Of the roughly 53 patients in dose escalation, about 20 had hepatocellular carcinoma, about 15 had melanoma, 9 had renal cell carcinoma and 9 had head and neck cancer. Partial responses occurred in three dose-escalation patients, of whom one had hepatocellular carcinoma and two had cutaneous melanoma.

What the research found in general, with its limitations: Antigen specificity was not determined for the clonally expanded peripheral T cells. At doses of 0.1 to 3.0 mg/kg, clonal expansion of both CD4+ and CD8+ T cells in blood was seen between baseline and week 6. Partial responders in the 0.1-3.0 mg/kg groups had among the lowest normalized peripheral clonal expansion, especially among CD8+ T cells. Low levels of normalized T-cell clonal expansion were also seen in some patients who did not respond. On average, CD8+ T cells showed more expanded clones than CD4+ T cells after ivuxolimab.

To sequence the TCRbeta CDR3 region, genomic DNA was isolated from the sorted cells. The immunoSEQ Assay was used to sequence the TCRbeta CDR3 regions. The table comes from immuneACCESS by way of TCRdb, which keeps in-frame sequences with V and J called. Part of the clones is missing from these tables; in studies checked, under half for an unresolved V gene and the rest for unknown reasons. In all, the sample holds approximately 91,000 clones, and about nine tenths of those were seen once. 0.3% to 0.35% of the sample rests with the top ten. This clonotype originated in an adult with an advanced solid tumor such as melanoma, head and neck, liver or kidney cancer. Sequenced here: CD4+ or CD8+ T cells sorted from blood, sampled in a trial of the OX40 agonist ivuxolimab. The sequence joins TRBV2 to TRBJ2-4; the D gene is not confidently resolved. The CDR3 corresponds to CASRVEPKNIQYF. The nucleotide sequence is given as TGTGCCAGCCGAGTGGAACCCAAAAACATTCAGTACTTC. The full variable domain, completed from the reference TRBV2 and TRBJ2-4 proteins outside the CDR3, reads EPEVTQTPSHQVTQMGQEVILRCVPISNHLYFYWYRQILGQKVEFLVSFYNNEISEKSEIFDDQFSVERPDGSNFTLKIRSTKLEDSAMYFCASRVEPKNIQYFGAGTRLSVL.